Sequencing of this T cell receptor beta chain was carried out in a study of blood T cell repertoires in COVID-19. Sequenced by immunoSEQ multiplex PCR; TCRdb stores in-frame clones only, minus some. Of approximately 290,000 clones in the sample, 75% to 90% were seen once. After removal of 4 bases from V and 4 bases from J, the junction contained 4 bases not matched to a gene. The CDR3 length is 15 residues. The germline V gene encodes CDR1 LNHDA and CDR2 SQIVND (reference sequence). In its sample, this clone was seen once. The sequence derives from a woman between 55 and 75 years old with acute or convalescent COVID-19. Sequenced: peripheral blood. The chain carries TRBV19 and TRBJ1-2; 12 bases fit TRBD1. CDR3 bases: TGTGCCAGTAGTAGGTTGGGACAGGGGGCCTATGGCTACACCTTC. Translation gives CASSRLGQGAYGYTF.